These 32 T cell receptor beta chains were sequenced from one sample in a study of OX40 agonist ivuxolimab in advanced cancers. Profiled with immunoSEQ multiplex PCR; TCRdb holds only in-frame clones, not every one. The data show 99,000 or so clones, with 95% to 96% seen just once and just over 2% held by the top ten. The starting material was CD4+ or CD8+ T cells sorted from blood, obtained in a trial of the OX40 agonist ivuxolimab. These receptors originate from an adult with an advanced solid tumor such as melanoma, head and neck, liver or kidney cancer.

This sequence joins TRBV5-4 and TRBJ1-6; 7 bases are shared with TRBD1. V was pared by 0 bases and J by 8 bases, with 8 bases of the junction left unmatched. Germline V gene lookup returns CDR1 SGHNT and CDR2 YYREEE (reference sequence). This CDR3 is 16 amino acids long. Here the CDR3 DNA reads TGTGCCAGCAGCTTGGTAAAGGGGGCTGTGGATTCACCCCTCCACTTT. It yields the protein CASSLVKGAVDSPLHF. The full variable domain, completed using reference TRBV5-4 and TRBJ1-6, is ETGVTQSPTHLIKTRGQQVTLRCSSQSGHNTVSWYQQALGQGPQFIFQYYREEENGRGNFPPRFSGLQFPNYSSELNVNALELDDSALYLCASSLVKGAVDSPLHFGNGTRLTVT.

This clone was found a few times. This CDR3 reads CASSSVQGDSPLHF. In nucleotides, the CDR3 is TGTGCCAGCAGCTCCGTACAGGGGGATTCACCCCTCCACTTT. V usage is TRBV7-9 and J usage is TRBJ1-6; 8 bases match TRBD1. There are 14 residues in the CDR3. CDR1 SEHNR and CDR2 FQNEAQ come from the germline V gene (reference sequence). V was clipped by 4 bases and J by 8 bases; unmatched bases: 4.

This chain uses TRBV11-2 with TRBJ2-3; maybe TRBD1 (5 bases). This CDR3 has 14 amino acids. Germline CDR1 is SGHAT and CDR2 is FQNNGV. V lost 4 bases, J lost 6 bases, and 14 bases lay in between. The CDR3 DNA reads as TGTGCCAGCAGCTACAGGCCCGTGGAGGATACGCAGTATTTT. Residues: CASSYRPVEDTQYF.

The chain couples TRBV4-1 to TRBJ2-5; 9 positions agree with TRBD1. Gene TRBJ2-7 matches the end of the DNA better, so the J call may be wrong. The germline CDR1 and CDR2 sequences are MGHRA and YSYEKL. This CDR3 contains 15 residues. CDR3: CASSRQQGAEYEQYF. Written as DNA, the CDR3 is TGCGCCAGCAGCCGCCAACAGGGGGCAGAGTACGAGCAGTACTTC.

This clone was recorded only once. The chain uses TRBV4-1 and TRBJ2-3; 10 positions match TRBD2. The CDR3 loop spans 20 amino acids. V shed 1 base and J 4 bases; nucleotides not matched to a gene: 17. From germline, CDR1 is MGHRA and CDR2 YSYEKL. Here the CDR3 reads CASSQGPWTSGLERADTQYF. Here the CDR3 DNA reads TGCGCCAGCAGCCAAGGGCCCTGGACTAGCGGTTTGGAGCGGGCAGATACGCAGTATTTT.

J is TRBJ1-6 and V is TRBV4-1; 12 nucleotides align to TRBD1. V gave up 3 bases and J gave up 10 bases; unmatched junction bases: 10. The CDR3 spans 17 residues. Looked up from germline, CDR1 is MGHRA and CDR2 is YSYEKL. The CDR3 here is CASSHISGTGGESPLHF. The CDR3 nucleotides read TGCGCCAGCAGCCATATATCGGGGACAGGGGGCGAGTCACCCCTCCACTTT.

This rearrangement joins TRBV12-1 to TRBJ2-7; the table's TRBD2 call for D was not verified on the DNA. TRBV12-1 is tagged as a pseudogene. CDR3 size: 14 residues. The CDR3 spells CASSPDRGGAEQYF. The DNA for the CDR3 is TGTGCCAGCAGCCCGGACCGGGGGGGCGCCGAGCAGTACTTC.

CDR3 nucleotide sequence: TGTGCCAGCAGCCAAGCCGACATGTCTGAAGCTTTCTTT. Its protein product is CASSQADMSEAFF. V is TRBV4-2 and J is TRBJ1-1; D is unclear. This CDR3 has 13 residues. The germline CDR1 and CDR2 sequences are LGHNA and YNFKEQ. Deletions cut 1 base from V and 6 bases from J, with 9 bases between.

This chain connects TRBV5-4 to TRBJ1-1; D unresolved. Germline lookup yields CDR1 SGHNT and CDR2 YYREEE (reference sequence). The V end was cut by 0 bases, the J end by 7 bases, with 10 bases between. CDR3 length: 13 amino acids. This CDR3 is CASSLGNEGEAFF. The CDR3 DNA reads TGTGCCAGCAGCTTGGGTAATGAAGGTGAAGCTTTCTTT.

The CDR3 nucleotides read TGTGCCAGCAGTTATGACAGGGATTATTCACCCCTCCACTTT. This translates into CASSYDRDYSPLHF. The rearrangement links TRBV27 to TRBJ1-6, with 7 bases lining up with TRBD1. Germline V CDR1 and CDR2: MNHEY, SMNVEV (reference sequence). Germline trimming cut 4 bases from V and 8 bases from J; bases unmatched to any gene: 5. The CDR3 is made up of 14 amino acids.

The chain couples TRBV7-9 to TRBJ2-2; TRBD1 agrees at 8 bases. With 6 bases clipped from V and 4 bases from J, the junction kept 16 bases outside the gene matches. Per germline, CDR1 SEHNR and CDR2 FQNEAQ (reference sequence). The CDR3 contains 18 residues. CDR3: CASRQNRRTGWLTGELFF. The CDR3 bases are TGTGCCAGCAGGCAAAATCGTCGGACAGGGTGGCTCACCGGGGAGCTGTTTTTT. The full variable domain, completed using reference TRBV7-9 and TRBJ2-2, is DTGVSQNPRHKITKRGQNVTFRCDPISEHNRLYWYRQTLGQGPEFLTYFQNEAQLEKSRLLSDRFSAERPKGSFSTLEIQRTEQGDSAMYLCASRQNRRTGWLTGELFFGEGSRLTVL.

V and J are TRBV13 and TRBJ2-2, with D hard to call. Germline V gives CDR1 PRHDT, CDR2 FYEKMQ (reference sequence). V was trimmed by 5 bases and J by 0 bases, leaving 13 bases between them. CDR3 length: 16 amino acids. The CDR3 DNA reads TGTGCCAGCAGCCCGCAACTGCAACCGAACACCGGGGAGCTGTTTTTT. This codes for CASSPQLQPNTGELFF.

The chain combines TRBV7-9 with TRBJ2-3, with D tentatively TRBD2 (6 bases). Germline V lookup: CDR1 SEHNR, CDR2 FQNEAQ (reference sequence). There are 18 residues in the CDR3. V shed 5 bases and J shed 2 bases, with 23 bases lying between them. The chain's CDR3 is CASSGTGSSSIYTDTQYF. Here the CDR3 DNA reads TGTGCCAGCAGCGGTACCGGGAGCTCGTCCATATACACAGATACGCAGTATTTT.

The chain joins TRBV10-1 to TRBJ1-2; no definite D call. The CDR3 covers 14 residues. V was clipped by 11 bases and J by 4 bases, with 20 bases between them. Per germline, CDR1 WNHNN and CDR2 SYGVQD (reference sequence). For the CDR3, the DNA is TGCGCCCAGGAGTCCCGACATGGGAGCTATGGCTACACCTTC. Protein sequence: CAQESRHGSYGYTF.

The chain joins TRBV4-1 to TRBJ2-5; D is ambiguous. V lost 0 bases and J lost 2, with 10 bases in between. The CDR3 loop spans 15 amino acids. Per germline, CDR1 MGHRA and CDR2 YSYEKL. The CDR3 reads CASSQERHQQETQYF. The CDR3, as DNA: TGCGCCAGCAGCCAAGAGAGGCACCAGCAAGAGACCCAGTACTTC.

The chain recombines TRBV27 with TRBJ2-6, with no clear D. Germline V lookup: CDR1 MNHEY, CDR2 SMNVEV (reference sequence). V lost 5 bases and J 2 bases, leaving 16 bases between the germline ends. This CDR3 is built from 17 residues. The CDR3 region is CASSPPSISTGANVLTF. CDR3 nucleotides: TGTGCCAGCAGTCCCCCGAGCATTAGCACTGGGGCCAACGTCCTGACTTTC.

This clone has only one observation. This chain uses TRBV4-3 with TRBJ2-7, with D hard to call. CDR1 and CDR2 from the germline V gene are LGHNA and YSLEER. Trimming took off 0 bases at V and 0 bases at J, with 12 bases between the two ends. CDR3 size: 16 residues. The CDR3 DNA reads TGCGCCAGCAGCCAAGATTTTGGGCAGGCCTCCTACGAGCAGTACTTC. It codes for CASSQDFGQASYEQYF.

The chain is built from TRBV4-1 and TRBJ2-7; a weak D match, TRBD1 (5 bases). The germline V and J ends were trimmed by 4 bases and 1 base, with 20 bases remaining between them. The length of the CDR3 is 17 residues. Per germline, CDR1 MGHRA and CDR2 YSYEKL. Written as DNA, the CDR3 is TGCGCCAGCAGCCTGGCCTATCTGGACACCCCTTCCTACGAGCAGTACTTC. As protein: CASSLAYLDTPSYEQYF.

This chain joins TRBV6-5 and TRBJ1-2; unclear D gene. Germline-derived CDR1 and CDR2 are MNHEY and SVGAGI. The CDR3 is 13 residues long. V lost 6 bases to trimming and J lost 1 base, with 9 bases between them. The CDR3 protein is CASRTGVNYGYTF. CDR3 DNA sequence: TGTGCCAGCAGGACCGGGGTTAACTATGGCTACACCTTC.

The chain couples TRBV27 to TRBJ2-6; D remains ambiguous. Germline CDR1 reads MNHEY; CDR2 reads SMNVEV (reference sequence). Trimming removed 3 bases from V and 4 bases from J, with 4 bases in between. The CDR3 is made up of 13 amino acids. This chain's CDR3 is CASSLLGANVLTF. In nucleotides, the CDR3 is TGTGCCAGCAGTTTGCTCGGGGCCAACGTCCTGACTTTC.

This clone has just one count. This sequence joins TRBV5-1 and TRBJ1-2, with 7 nucleotides matching TRBD1. CDR3 length equals 13 residues. After removal of 3 bases from V and 8 bases from J, the junction contained 7 bases not matched to a gene. Germline V gives CDR1 SGHRS, CDR2 YFSETQ. The CDR3 coding sequence is TGCGCCAGCAGCTCCGCCGGGACAGACGGCTACACCTTC. Translated: CASSSAGTDGYTF.

This rearrangement joins TRBV30 to TRBJ1-5; TRBD1 matches at 8 bases. V trimming: 7 bases; J trimming: 6 bases; junction bases outside the gene matches: 5. This CDR3 comprises 12 residues. CDR1 is GTSNPN and CDR2 is SVGIG in the germline V gene (reference sequence). CDR3 protein: CASDREGQPQHF. As DNA, the CDR3 is TGTGCCTCGGACAGGGAAGGTCAGCCCCAGCATTTT. The variable domain in full, completed from reference TRBV30 and TRBJ1-5, reads SQTIHQWPATLVQPVGSPLSLECTVEGTSNPNLYWYRQAAGRGLQLLFYSVGIGQISSEVPQNLSASRPQDRQFILSSKKLLLSDSGFYLCASDREGQPQHFGDGTRLSIL.

Comments on this clone: Other DNA sequences in this specimen translate into the identical CDR3. The chain couples TRBV30 to TRBJ1-1; D unresolved. Trimming left V 0 bases short and J 5 bases short, with 10 bases between. The CDR3 extends over 13 amino acids. The germline V gene has CDR1 GTSNPN and CDR2 SVGIG (reference sequence). This CDR3 is CAWSVLGGTEAFF. The CDR3 DNA is TGTGCCTGGAGTGTACTCGGTGGAACTGAAGCTTTCTTT.

The CDR3 DNA follows: TGTGCCAGTAGTATAGACCCGACTAGTCCACCTGCGGACCGCACAGATACGCAGTATTTT. It codes for CASSIDPTSPPADRTDTQYF. V and J are TRBV19 and TRBJ2-3, with TRBD2 as a possible D gene (6 bases). Germline V CDR1 and CDR2: LNHDA, SQIVND (reference sequence). Trimming took 0 bases from V and 1 from J, leaving 23 bases between them. This CDR3 is built from 20 residues.

The chain recombines TRBV6-6 with TRBJ2-7; D not resolved. This CDR3 has 11 residues. Germline V gene data show CDR1 as MNHNY and CDR2 as SVGAGI (reference sequence). The V end lost 7 bases, the J end lost 0 bases, and 4 bases lay between the germline ends. The CDR3 reads CASTDSYEQYF. The CDR3, as DNA: TGTGCCAGCACCGACTCCTACGAGCAGTACTTC.

The V and J genes are TRBV27 and TRBJ2-7; possibly TRBD2 for D (5 bases). This CDR3 has 10 amino acids. V was trimmed by 8 bases and J by 7 bases, leaving 9 bases between them. Germline lookup yields CDR1 MNHEY and CDR2 SMNVEV (reference sequence). The CDR3 sequence is CASVGKEQYF. CDR3 nucleotides: TGTGCCAGCGTCGGGAAGGAGCAGTACTTC.

This clone occurred once. This rearrangement joins TRBV30 to TRBJ2-1, with 15 bases lining up with TRBD2. This CDR3 region has 17 residues. The V gene end was trimmed by 5 bases and the J gene end by 2 bases; junction bases not matched to a gene: 7. Germline V gene sequence: CDR1 GTSNPN, CDR2 SVGIG (reference sequence). CDR3 in DNA: TGTGCCTGGGAGGGACTAGCGGGGGGAGGGGCCTACAATGAGCAGTTCTTC. Translating it yields CAWEGLAGGGAYNEQFF.

This clone came up once. The J gene is TRBJ2-1, the V gene TRBV11-2; 9 nucleotides line up with TRBD1. The CDR3 loop spans 14 amino acids. In germline, CDR1 is SGHAT, CDR2 FQNNGV. The V gene end was trimmed by 8 bases and the J gene end by 5 bases; junction bases not matched to a gene: 7. CDR3 sequence reads: CASGGTGRDNEQFF. CDR3 nucleotide sequence: TGTGCCAGCGGCGGGACAGGGAGAGACAATGAGCAGTTCTTC. The entire variable domain, with the rest obtained from reference TRBV11-2 and TRBJ2-1, is as follows: EAGVAQSPRYKIIEKRQSVAFWCNPISGHATLYWYQQILGQGPKLLIQFQNNGVVDDSQLPKDRFSAERLKGVDSTLKIQPAKLEDSAVYLCASGGTGRDNEQFFGPGTRLTVL.

This sequence joins TRBV9 and TRBJ2-1, with a weak D call TRBD1 (6 bases). The CDR3 extends over 18 amino acids. V was cut by 6 bases and J by 0 bases, with 22 bases left in between. CDR1 is SGDLS and CDR2 is YYNGEE in the germline V gene. CDR3 DNA: TGTGCCAGCATCCTAGGACAGAGCCCTCCGAGCTCCTACAATGAGCAGTTCTTC. It is translated as CASILGQSPPSSYNEQFF.

The chain combines TRBV9 with TRBJ2-1; 10 bases line up with TRBD2. With 2 bases clipped from V and 3 bases from J, the junction kept 2 bases outside the gene matches. The germline V gene encodes CDR1 SGDLS and CDR2 YYNGEE. The CDR3 loop spans 15 amino acids. The CDR3 sequence is CASSVSSGGYNEQFF. The DNA of the CDR3 is TGTGCCAGCAGCGTGTCTAGCGGGGGCTACAATGAGCAGTTCTTC.

The rearrangement links TRBV19 to TRBJ2-3, with D possibly being TRBD2 (7 bases). V was shortened by 5 bases and J by 0 bases, with 15 bases between the two germline ends. The germline CDR1 and CDR2 sequences are LNHDA and SQIVND (reference sequence). CDR3 size: 16 residues. CDR3 region: CASSPKGGVSTDTQYF. The CDR3 DNA is TGTGCCAGTAGTCCAAAGGGGGGGGTCAGCACAGATACGCAGTATTTT. Based on the CDR3 plus reference TRBV19 and TRBJ2-3, the full variable domain is DGGITQSPKYLFRKEGQNVTLSCEQNLNHDAMYWYRQDPGQGLRLIYYSQIVNDFQKGDIAEGYSVSREKKESFPLTVTSAQKNPTAFYLCASSPKGGVSTDTQYFGPGTRLTVL.

The V and J genes are TRBV5-4 and TRBJ2-4, with D unresolved. The V gene lost 4 bases and the J gene lost 8 bases, with 13 bases spanning the gap. The CDR3 spans 13 residues. Germline CDR1 reads SGHNT; CDR2 reads YYREEE (reference sequence). The CDR3 nucleotides are TGTGCCAGCAGCAGAGCCCTAGGAGACATTCAGTACTTC. This sequence encodes CASSRALGDIQYF.